This section outlines one T cell receptor (beta chain) sequence together with its context. The data originate from a study of blood T cell repertoires in COVID-19. Sequenced by immunoSEQ multiplex PCR; TCRdb stores in-frame clones only, minus some. This sample carries roughly 330,000 clones, about 89% of them seen once, and the ten largest clones take approximately 5.3%. The TCR sequence derives from a woman aged 25 to 45 who had recovered from COVID-19. Sequencing was performed on PBMCs or T cells enriched from blood (not recorded which).

CDR3 bases: TGTGCCAGCAGCTTCACCGGGGAGCTGTTTTTT. Protein: CASSFTGELFF. The chain combines TRBV12-3 or TRBV12-4 with TRBJ2-2, with D unresolved. V was cut by 6 bases and J by 4 bases, with 3 bases left in between. This CDR3 spans 11 amino acids.